This T cell receptor (beta chain) was obtained from a study of T-cell reconstitution after alpha-beta-depleted transplantation in children. The V end lost 5 bases, the J end lost 3 bases, and 13 bases lay between the germline ends. The CDR3 consists of 14 residues. Germline CDR1 and CDR2: LNHNV and YYDKDF (reference sequence). Preparation of the TCRbeta library involved a method that used unique molecular identifiers. TCRdb re-derived calls from the PCR reads in MiXCR, one entry per CDR3 protein. The sample contains over 550,000 distinct CDR3 sequences, 10% of which appear only once. The clonotype originates from a human donor who donated a stem cell graft to a child with acute myeloid leukemia. V is TRBV15 and J is TRBJ1-1, with D possibly being TRBD1 (5 bases). Sample: PBMCs from the stem cell graft donor, taken from the stem cell graft. CDR3 coding DNA: TGTGCCACCAGCGTAGGGATGGGGGACACTGAAGCTTTCTTT. Protein product: CATSVGMGDTEAFF.